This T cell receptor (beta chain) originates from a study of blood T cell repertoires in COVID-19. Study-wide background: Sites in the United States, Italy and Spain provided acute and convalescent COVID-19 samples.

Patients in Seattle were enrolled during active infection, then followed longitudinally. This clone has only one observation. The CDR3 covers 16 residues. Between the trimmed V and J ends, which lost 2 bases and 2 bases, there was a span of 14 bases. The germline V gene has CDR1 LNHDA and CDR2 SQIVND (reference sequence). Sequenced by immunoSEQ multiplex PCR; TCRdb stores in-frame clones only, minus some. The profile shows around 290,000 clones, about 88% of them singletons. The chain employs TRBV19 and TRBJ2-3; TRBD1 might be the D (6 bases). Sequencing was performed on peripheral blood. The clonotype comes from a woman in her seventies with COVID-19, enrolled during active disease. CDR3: CASSIWTAPTTDTQYF. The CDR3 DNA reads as TGTGCCAGTAGTATATGGACAGCCCCTACCACAGATACGCAGTATTTT.